A selection of T cell receptor beta chains follows, all from one sample in a study of T cells after yellow fever vaccination. TCRdb reprocessed the 5' RACE reads via MiXCR and lists one record per CDR3 protein. The sample consists of 250,000 to 400,000 distinct CDR3 sequences, about 4% of them appearing once. The sequencing used PBMCs, collected 5 days after the yellow fever booster vaccination. The receptors stem from a man aged 18 to 29 who received the YFV17D yellow fever vaccine. Each CDR3 is given with its conserved first and last residue. D genes are given only for firm matches. A clone size is listed for some rows: how often the clone was seen (once, few, many), or a class if it is expanded.

d_gene | abundance | len | j_gene | v_gene | CDR3nt | CDR3aa
TRBD2 | many | 14 | TRBJ2-5 | TRBV29-1 | TGCAGCGTTCGAGTAGCGGGGGACGGGGAGACCCAGTACTTC | CSVRVAGDGETQYF
. | . | 11 | TRBJ1-1 | TRBV20-1 | TGCAGTGCTAGAGACCCGGCCCAAGCTTTCTTT | CSARDPAQAFF
. | many | 16 | TRBJ2-5 | TRBV4-3 | TGCGCCAGCAGCCAAGAACACCCGGGGCCTCAAGAGACCCAGTACTTC | CASSQEHPGPQETQYF
. | few | 13 | TRBJ2-7 | TRBV7-8 | TGTGCCAGCCGGGCCGGGGGAACCTACGAGCAGTACTTC | CASRAGGTYEQYF
. | many | 13 | TRBJ1-6 | TRBV5-1 | TGCGCCAGCAGCCAGGGGCGGGATTCACCCCTCCACTTT | CASSQGRDSPLHF
. | . | 14 | TRBJ1-3 | TRBV7-2 | TGTGCCAGCAGCTTAGGGACAGAAGGAAACACCATATATTTT | CASSLGTEGNTIYF
. | once | 12 | TRBJ2-5 | TRBV5-8 | TGTGCCAGCAAGAAACGCATTGAGACCCAGTACTTC | CASKKRIETQYF
. | few | 13 | TRBJ2-7 | TRBV12-3/TRBV12-4 | TGTGCCAGCAGTTTACTCCAGTCCTACGAGCAGTACTTC | CASSLLQSYEQYF
. | few | 14 | TRBJ2-3 | TRBV18 | TGTGCCAGCTCACCTAACAGCGGCACAGATACGCAGTATTTT | CASSPNSGTDTQYF
TRBD2 | many | 15 | TRBJ2-5 | TRBV28 | TGTGCCAGCAGGGGCCTAGCGGGGAATGTAGAGACCCAGTACTTC | CASRGLAGNVETQYF
. | few | 15 | TRBJ1-2 | TRBV5-4 | TGTGCCAGCAGCCCCCTTAACTGGGCAGGCGGCGGCTACACCTTC | CASSPLNWAGGGYTF
. | . | 12 | TRBJ1-4 | TRBV20-1 | TGCAGTGCCGCCCGCCCCCTTGAAAAACTGTTTTTT | CSAARPLEKLFF
. | many | 13 | TRBJ2-4 | TRBV20-1 | TGCAGTGCTAGAAAGGGAGCCAAAAACATTCAGTACTTC | CSARKGAKNIQYF
TRBD2 | . | 16 | TRBJ2-1 | TRBV25-1 | TGTGCCAGCAGTGAGGCCACTAGCGGACCCTACAATGAGCAGTTCTTC | CASSEATSGPYNEQFF
TRBD2 | few | 12 | TRBJ2-5 | TRBV20-1 | TGCAGTGCTGCGCGGGGGGAAGAGACCCAGTACTTC | CSAARGEETQYF
. | few | 15 | TRBJ2-7 | TRBV12-3/TRBV12-4 | TGTGCCAGCAGTTTGGGGGATGAGGGGTCCTACGAGCAGTACTTC | CASSLGDEGSYEQYF
TRBD1 | . | 15 | TRBJ1-1 | TRBV6-6 | TGTGCCAGCAGTTACCGAGACAGGGGAGCCACTGAAGCTTTCTTT | CASSYRDRGATEAFF
. | . | 15 | TRBJ1-2 | TRBV6-5 | TGTGCCAGCAGTGACTACAGGGTAGCTAACTATGGCTACACCTTC | CASSDYRVANYGYTF
TRBD1 | few | 14 | TRBJ1-2 | TRBV20-1 | TGCAGTGCTGCACTCAGGGGGATATTCTATGGCTACACCTTC | CSAALRGIFYGYTF
TRBD1 | many | 13 | TRBJ1-2 | TRBV7-3 | TGTGCCAGCAGCCCTGGACAGGGTGCTGGCTACACCTTC | CASSPGQGAGYTF
. | many | 16 | TRBJ1-1 | TRBV7-8 | TGTGCCAGCAGTCATATCGTACAGACTGGGGTAGCTGAAGCTTTCTTT | CASSHIVQTGVAEAFF
TRBD2 | many | 16 | TRBJ2-1 | TRBV7-2 | TGTGCCAGCAGCTCCGACATGACTAGCGGACGCAATGAGCAGTTCTTC | CASSSDMTSGRNEQFF
. | many | 8 | TRBJ2-5 | TRBV7-2 | TGTGCCAGCAGCTTAGTTTACTTC | CASSLVYF